The 28 T cell receptor beta chains in this list originate from one sample, sequenced in a study of CD8 T cells in ankylosing spondylitis. Each CDR3 protein gets one entry after TCRdb re-called the 5' RACE reads with MiXCR. The table has a few hundred thousand distinct CDR3 sequences, roughly 10% seen once. The material sequenced was blood, either unsorted or a sorted T cell fraction (not recorded which). The source of these receptors is a male donor with ankylosing spondylitis or in good health (not recorded which).

This clonotype was seen many times. The CDR3 loop reads CASSEGTGGTGELFF. CDR3 DNA sequence: TGCGCCAGCAGCGAAGGGACAGGGGGCACCGGGGAGCTGTTTTTT. The V call is TRBV5-1, the J call TRBJ2-2, with 11 bases identical to TRBD1. This CDR3 has 15 amino acids. The trim removed 4 bases at V and 4 bases at J, leaving 3 bases unmatched. In germline, CDR1 is SGHRS, CDR2 YFSETQ.

There are a few counts of this clonotype. The chain links TRBV5-1 to TRBJ2-7; D gene ambiguous. CDR1 and CDR2 (germline): SGHRS, YFSETQ. Trimming stripped 0 bases from V and 1 base from J, with 11 bases between. The CDR3 is 15 amino acids. CDR3 nucleotide sequence: TGCGCCAGCAGCTTGGAGCCAGGATCTTCCTACGAGCAGTACTTC. This encodes CASSLEPGSSYEQYF.

The table lists this clonotype with many counts. The germline gene is not matched at one end of the junction; a read error may be the cause. The V gene is TRBV5-1, the J gene TRBJ2-3; TRBD2 matches at 15 bases. The CDR3 spans 13 residues. Germline loops: CDR1 SGHRS, CDR2 YFSETQ. In nucleotides, the CDR3 is TGCGCCAGCAGCTTTGGGACTAGCGGGGGGTCCAATTTT. Translation: CASSFGTSGGSNF.

This clonotype has a count of ten or more. The gene calls are TRBV11-1 and TRBJ2-7, with 9 positions matching TRBD1. Looked up from germline, CDR1 is SGHAT and CDR2 is FQDESV (reference sequence). The CDR3 has 17 residues. Trimming took 5 bases from V and 5 from J; bases not matched to a gene: 16. In DNA, the CDR3 is TGTGCCAGCAGCCTCAGGGGACAGGGCTTCTTGACGAACGAGCAGTACTTC. This translates into CASSLRGQGFLTNEQYF.

This clonotype has a handful of counts. The V gene is TRBV7-6, the J gene TRBJ2-3; 9 nucleotides line up with TRBD1. The length of the CDR3 is 12 residues. The ends lost 4 bases at V and 13 bases at J; junction bases unmatched: 6. CDR1 is SGHVS and CDR2 is FNYEAQ in the germline V gene. This CDR3 is CASSSGGQGKYF. In DNA, the CDR3 is TGTGCCAGCAGCTCCGGGGGACAGGGCAAGTATTTT.

This clonotype was seen ten or more times. The rearrangement joins TRBV12-3 or TRBV12-4 to TRBJ1-5; 7 nucleotides agree with TRBD1. Trimming removed 6 bases from V and 2 bases from J; junction bases left unmatched: 7. This CDR3 spans 15 amino acids. CDR3 residues: CASSLQGRRNQPQHF. As DNA, the CDR3 is TGTGCCAGCAGCTTACAGGGGAGGCGCAATCAGCCCCAGCATTTT.

The rearrangement uses TRBV5-1 and TRBJ1-1; TRBD1 aligns across 7 bases. The V segment lost 4 bases and the J segment 8 bases; nucleotides outside the gene matches: 14. CDR3 length equals 15 residues. Germline values: CDR1 SGHRS, CDR2 YFSETQ. The chain's CDR3 is CASSPGDRDSSEAFF. CDR3 coding DNA: TGCGCCAGCAGCCCGGGGGACAGAGACTCGTCGGAAGCTTTCTTT.

Many counts were recorded for this clonotype. This chain joins TRBV12-3 or TRBV12-4 and TRBJ1-5; 11 bases match TRBD1. With 6 bases clipped from V and 2 bases from J, the junction kept 9 bases outside the gene matches. This CDR3 spans 17 amino acids. The CDR3 DNA sequence: TGTGCCAGCAGGGGTGGACAGGGGGCGGGAGGCAATCAGCCCCAGCATTTT. Translated: CASRGGQGAGGNQPQHF.

Ten or more counts support this clonotype. The rearrangement joins TRBV20-1 to TRBJ2-1; 7 nucleotides match TRBD2. This CDR3 contains 14 residues. The trim removed 1 base at V and 7 bases at J, leaving 7 bases unmatched. CDR1 and CDR2 from the germline V gene are DFQATT and SNEGSKA (reference sequence). The CDR3 nucleotides read TGCAGTGCTAGAGCCCAACTAGCGAGGAATGAGCAGTTCTTC. Its protein product is CSARAQLARNEQFF.

This clonotype has only a few counts. This chain joins TRBV7-9 and TRBJ2-5; D remains ambiguous. The CDR3 is made up of 12 amino acids. V was cut by 3 bases and J by 5 bases, with 7 bases left in between. Per germline, CDR1 SEHNR and CDR2 FQNEAQ (reference sequence). This CDR3 reads CASSFSAETQYF. The CDR3 nucleotides are TGTGCCAGCAGCTTCTCTGCTGAGACCCAGTACTTC.

This chain links TRBV20-1 with TRBJ1-6, with 7 bases fitting TRBD1. The CDR3 length is 15 residues. The V and J ends lost 6 bases and 7 bases, in that order; junction bases with no gene match: 12. Germline V gene data show CDR1 as DFQATT and CDR2 as SNEGSKA (reference sequence). The CDR3 DNA sequence: TGCAGTGCCCACCACGAGGACAGGCGAAATTCACCCCTCCACTTT. Its translation is CSAHHEDRRNSPLHF.

The chain uses TRBV11-1 and TRBJ2-3, with 8 nucleotides matching TRBD1. The CDR3 length is 15 residues. Trimming took 3 bases from V and 7 from J; bases not matched to a gene: 9. CDR1 and CDR2 (germline): SGHAT, FQDESV (reference sequence). CDR3 sequence: CASSLQGAPDHTQYF. In nucleotides, the CDR3 is TGTGCCAGCAGCTTGCAGGGGGCCCCGGATCATACGCAGTATTTT.

This clonotype was detected many times. This chain joins TRBV11-2 and TRBJ2-2, with 16 bases matching TRBD2. CDR1 and CDR2 from the germline V gene are SGHAT and FQNNGV. V shed 5 bases, J shed 3 bases, and the junction held 9 bases outside the gene matches. The CDR3 loop spans 19 amino acids. CDR3 protein: CASSRKGTSGGAYTGELFF. The CDR3 nucleotides read TGTGCCAGCAGCCGCAAGGGGACTAGCGGGGGGGCTTACACCGGGGAGCTGTTTTTT.

In this sample, this clonotype turned up many times. The DNA for the CDR3 is TGCAGTGCTAGTGAGGGCGGCGATCAGCCCCAGCATTTT. Translation gives CSASEGGDQPQHF. This chain connects TRBV20-1 to TRBJ1-5, with D unclear. The V gene's germline CDR1 is DFQATT and CDR2 SNEGSKA (reference sequence). The CDR3 covers 13 residues. V lost 3 bases, J lost 5 bases, and 11 bases lay in between.

This clonotype has at least ten counts. The rearrangement uses TRBV5-1 and TRBJ2-7; TRBD1 matches at 9 bases. Trimming removed 7 bases from V and 0 bases from J; junction bases left unmatched: 8. The CDR3 is 15 residues long. Germline values: CDR1 SGHRS, CDR2 YFSETQ. The CDR3 loop is CASGVGTGTSYEQYF. As DNA, the CDR3 is TGCGCCAGCGGGGTCGGGACAGGGACCTCCTACGAGCAGTACTTC.

This clonotype showed up many times. This chain connects TRBV5-1 to TRBJ2-5; 7 nucleotides line up with TRBD1. Germline V lookup: CDR1 SGHRS, CDR2 YFSETQ. The V gene end was trimmed by 0 bases and the J gene end by 0 bases; junction bases not matched to a gene: 2. The CDR3 consists of 15 residues. The DNA of the CDR3 is TGCGCCAGCAGCTTGGTGACAGGGAACCAAGAGACCCAGTACTTC. Encoded protein: CASSLVTGNQETQYF.

This clonotype was seen many times. The V gene is TRBV15, the J gene TRBJ2-3; 7 bases fit TRBD2. This CDR3 is built from 13 residues. Germline V lookup: CDR1 LNHNV, CDR2 YYDKDF (reference sequence). For the CDR3, the DNA is TGTGCTATCGGGAGGCCAGTCACAGATACGCAGTATTTT. Translating it yields CAIGRPVTDTQYF.

This clonotype was picked up many times. The CDR3 here is CASSSVAEETQYF. The CDR3 DNA follows: TGCGCCAGCAGCTCCGTAGCGGAAGAGACCCAGTACTTC. This chain uses TRBV5-1 with TRBJ2-5; D is possibly TRBD2 (6 bases). The germline gives CDR1 SGHRS, CDR2 YFSETQ. V lost 3 bases and J 3 bases, leaving 9 bases between the germline ends. The CDR3 is 13 amino acids.

Ten or more counts support this clonotype. The rearrangement uses TRBV5-1 and TRBJ1-6, with D tentatively TRBD1 (6 bases). V gave up 4 bases and J gave up 5 bases, with 10 bases separating them. The length of the CDR3 is 14 residues. From germline, CDR1 is SGHRS and CDR2 YFSETQ. The CDR3 DNA follows: TGCGCCAGCAGCACCGGGGGCAATAATTCACCCCTCCACTTT. This codes for CASSTGGNNSPLHF.

V gene TRBV18 combines with J gene TRBJ2-5; D might be TRBD2 (6 bases). The CDR3 covers 15 residues. Germline CDR1 reads KGHSH; CDR2 reads LQKENI. V was clipped by 3 bases and J by 4 bases, with 15 bases between them. The CDR3 here is CASSPGFQGGETQYF. The DNA for the CDR3 is TGTGCCAGCTCACCTGGATTCCAGGGAGGAGAGACCCAGTACTTC.

Ten or more counts support this clonotype. This chain links TRBV7-3 with TRBJ2-7; possibly TRBD1 or TRBD2 for D (5 bases each). CDR1 and CDR2 (germline): SGHTA, FQGTGA. CDR3 size: 15 residues. With 1 base removed from V and 6 bases from J, the gap between germline ends came to 16 bases. The CDR3 nucleotides read TGTGCCAGCAGCTTAAATCCATGGGACGGACTCGAGCAGTACTTC. As protein: CASSLNPWDGLEQYF.

The chain is built from TRBV24-1 and TRBJ2-4; tentatively, D is TRBD1 (5 bases). The CDR3 contains 15 residues. With 4 bases removed from V and 0 bases from J, the gap between germline ends came to 9 bases. Germline V gene sequence: CDR1 KGHDR, CDR2 SFDVKD. The CDR3 bases are TGTGCCACCAGTGAAACAGGTCTAGCCAAAAACATTCAGTACTTC. Translation gives CATSETGLAKNIQYF.

The sample holds many counts of this clonotype. The rearrangement joins TRBV24-1 to TRBJ2-7, with D possibly being TRBD1 (6 bases). Trimming pared 3 bases from V and 3 bases from J, leaving 11 bases between. The CDR3 is made up of 14 amino acids. CDR1 KGHDR and CDR2 SFDVKD come from the germline V gene. In DNA form, the CDR3 reads TGTGCCACCAGTGATCCCGGGACAAGCTACGAGCAGTACTTC. Its protein is CATSDPGTSYEQYF.

This clonotype came up many times. The chain recombines TRBV5-1 with TRBJ2-3; 11 bases are a match to TRBD2. Trimming cost V 2 bases and J 3 bases; bases outside gene matches: 17. The CDR3 contains 20 residues. Germline lookup yields CDR1 SGHRS and CDR2 YFSETQ. The CDR3: CASSFARLAGLLERTDTQYF. CDR3 in DNA: TGCGCCAGCAGCTTCGCACGACTAGCGGGGTTATTAGAGAGGACAGATACGCAGTATTTT.

This clonotype came up many times. The genes are TRBV12-3 or TRBV12-4 and TRBJ2-1; tentative D call: TRBD2 (5 bases). V lost 5 bases to trimming and J lost 4 bases, with 12 bases between them. The CDR3 has 14 residues. The CDR3 loop reads CASSPRGTYNEQFF. The DNA for the CDR3 is TGTGCCAGCAGTCCCCGGGGTACTTACAATGAGCAGTTCTTC.

This clonotype occurred many times. The chain uses TRBV5-1 and TRBJ2-1, with D possibly being TRBD1 or TRBD2 (5 bases each). The CDR3 has 16 residues. Looked up from germline, CDR1 is SGHRS and CDR2 is YFSETQ. The ends were cut back, 0 bases at V and 0 bases at J, with 10 bases in the middle. CDR3 bases: TGCGCCAGCAGCTTGGGGGACGCGGGCTCCTACAATGAGCAGTTCTTC. Its translation: CASSLGDAGSYNEQFF.

There are many counts of this clonotype. In nucleotides, the CDR3 is TGTGCCAGCAGTATACAAGGGGGAGCAGGCTACGAGCAGTACTTC. It encodes CASSIQGGAGYEQYF. The chain recombines TRBV6-5 with TRBJ2-7, with a weak D call TRBD1 (6 bases). The CDR3 is 15 residues long. The V gene's germline CDR1 is MNHEY and CDR2 SVGAGI. V dropped 5 bases and J dropped 3 bases, with 17 bases sitting between them.

Many counts were recorded for this clonotype. The chain employs TRBV20-1 and TRBJ1-1; D gene ambiguous. V lost 3 bases, J lost 6 bases, and 20 bases lay in between. CDR1 and CDR2 from the germline V gene are DFQATT and SNEGSKA (reference sequence). The CDR3 loop spans 15 amino acids. The DNA for the CDR3 is TGCAGTGCTAGGGCAAGGCGCCCAGGTCGGCCTGAAGCTTTCTTT. Its protein product is CSARARRPGRPEAFF.